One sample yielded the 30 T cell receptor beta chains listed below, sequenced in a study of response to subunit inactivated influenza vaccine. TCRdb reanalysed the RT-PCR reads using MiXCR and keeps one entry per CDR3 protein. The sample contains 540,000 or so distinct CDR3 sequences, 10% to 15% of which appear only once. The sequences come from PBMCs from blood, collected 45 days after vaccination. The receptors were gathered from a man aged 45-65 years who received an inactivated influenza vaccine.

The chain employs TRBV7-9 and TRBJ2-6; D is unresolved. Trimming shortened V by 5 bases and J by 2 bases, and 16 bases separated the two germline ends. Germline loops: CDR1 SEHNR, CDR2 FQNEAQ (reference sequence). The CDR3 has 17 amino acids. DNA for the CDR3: TGTGCCAGCAGCCAAACCGTAGGACCGCCTGGGGCCAACGTCCTGACTTTC. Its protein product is CASSQTVGPPGANVLTF.

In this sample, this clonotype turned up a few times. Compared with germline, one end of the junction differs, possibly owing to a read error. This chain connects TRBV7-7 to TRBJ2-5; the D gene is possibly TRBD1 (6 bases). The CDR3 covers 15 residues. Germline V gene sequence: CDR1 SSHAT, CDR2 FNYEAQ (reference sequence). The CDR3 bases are TGTGCTAGCAGCTTAGTCGGGACATCGCCAGAGACCCAGTACTTC. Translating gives CASSLVGTSPETQYF.

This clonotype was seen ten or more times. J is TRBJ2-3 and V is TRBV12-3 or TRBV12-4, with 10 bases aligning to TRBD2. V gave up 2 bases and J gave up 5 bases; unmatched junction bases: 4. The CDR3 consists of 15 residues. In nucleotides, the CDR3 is TGTGCCAGCAGTTTAATAGCGGGGGGCGGAGATACGCAGTATTTT. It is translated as CASSLIAGGGDTQYF.

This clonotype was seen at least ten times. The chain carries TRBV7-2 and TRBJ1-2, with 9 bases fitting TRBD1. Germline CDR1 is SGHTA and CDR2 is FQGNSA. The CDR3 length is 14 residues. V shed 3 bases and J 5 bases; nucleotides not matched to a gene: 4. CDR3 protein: CASSLDRGGYGYTF. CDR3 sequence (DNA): TGTGCCAGCAGCTTGGACAGGGGAGGATATGGCTACACCTTC.

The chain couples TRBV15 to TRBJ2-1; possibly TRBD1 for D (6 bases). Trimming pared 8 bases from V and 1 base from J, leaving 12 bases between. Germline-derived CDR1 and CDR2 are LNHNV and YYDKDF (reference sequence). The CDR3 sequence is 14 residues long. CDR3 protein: CATSKGESYNEQFF. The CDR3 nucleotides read TGTGCCACCTCCAAGGGGGAGTCCTACAATGAGCAGTTCTTC.

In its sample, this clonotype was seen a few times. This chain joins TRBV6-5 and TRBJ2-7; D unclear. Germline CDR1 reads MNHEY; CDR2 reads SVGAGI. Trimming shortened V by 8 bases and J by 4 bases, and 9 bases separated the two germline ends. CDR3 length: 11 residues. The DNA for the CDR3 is TGTGCCAGCGCTACATTGTACGAGCAGTACTTC. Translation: CASATLYEQYF.

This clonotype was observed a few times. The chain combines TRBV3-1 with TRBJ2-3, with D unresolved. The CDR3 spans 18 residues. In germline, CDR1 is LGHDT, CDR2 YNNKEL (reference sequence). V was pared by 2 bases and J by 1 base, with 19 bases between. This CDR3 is CASSQFRPRPAGTDTQYF. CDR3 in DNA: TGTGCCAGCAGCCAATTTCGACCCCGGCCGGCCGGCACAGATACGCAGTATTTT.

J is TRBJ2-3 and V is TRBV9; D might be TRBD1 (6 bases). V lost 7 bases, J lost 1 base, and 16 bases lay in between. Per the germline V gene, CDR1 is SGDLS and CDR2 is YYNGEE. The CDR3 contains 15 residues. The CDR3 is CASSYYRVGTDTQYF. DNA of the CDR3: TGTGCCAGCTCCTATTACAGGGTTGGCACAGATACGCAGTATTTT.

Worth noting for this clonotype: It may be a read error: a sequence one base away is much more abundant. The CDR3 nucleotides read TGTGCCACGAGACCCCGGACAGGGGCGGTGGAGGCCCAGTACTTC. It translates to CATRPRTGAVEAQYF. This chain uses TRBV2 with TRBJ2-5; 9 positions agree with TRBD1. The CDR3 runs 15 residues. The V and J ends lost 10 bases and 9 bases, in that order; junction bases with no gene match: 18. In germline, CDR1 is SNHLY, CDR2 FYNNEI.

CDR3 in DNA: TGCAGTGCTAGAGAATGGGGGATAAGCACCGGGGAGCTGTTTTTT. The encoded protein is CSAREWGISTGELFF. V is TRBV20-1 and J is TRBJ2-2, with D perhaps being TRBD1 or TRBD2 (5 bases each). Per germline, CDR1 DFQATT and CDR2 SNEGSKA (reference sequence). This CDR3 region has 15 residues. Trimming took off 0 bases at V and 4 bases at J, with 12 bases between the two ends.

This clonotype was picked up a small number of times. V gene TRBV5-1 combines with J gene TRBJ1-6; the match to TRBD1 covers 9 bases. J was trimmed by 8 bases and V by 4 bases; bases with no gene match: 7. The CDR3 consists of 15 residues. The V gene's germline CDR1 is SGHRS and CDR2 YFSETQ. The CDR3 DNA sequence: TGCGCCAGCAGCCCCACCGGGACAGGGCATTCACCCCTCCACTTT. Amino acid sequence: CASSPTGTGHSPLHF.

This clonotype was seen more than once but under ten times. The chain's CDR3 is CASSVAPQEGRYTF. DNA of the CDR3: TGTGCCAGCAGCGTAGCGCCCCAGGAGGGTCGCTACACCTTC. V and J are TRBV9 and TRBJ1-2, with D uncertain. The germline gives CDR1 SGDLS, CDR2 YYNGEE. Trimming pared 0 bases from V and 9 bases from J, leaving 15 bases between. This CDR3 spans 14 amino acids.

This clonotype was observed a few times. The CDR3 spells CASSQGTDNEQFF. CDR3 DNA: TGCGCCAGCAGCCAAGGGACAGACAATGAGCAGTTCTTC. The chain couples TRBV5-1 to TRBJ2-1; 7 nucleotides agree with TRBD1. The germline gives CDR1 SGHRS, CDR2 YFSETQ. The junction had 3 bases not matched to a gene; V was cut back by 4 bases and J by 5 bases. This CDR3 has 13 amino acids. The full variable domain, completed using reference TRBV5-1 and TRBJ2-1, is KAGVTQTPRYLIKTRGQQVTLSCSPISGHRSVSWYQQTPGQGLQFLFEYFSETQRNKGNFPGRFSGRQFSNSRSEMNVSTLELGDSALYLCASSQGTDNEQFFGPGTRLTVL.

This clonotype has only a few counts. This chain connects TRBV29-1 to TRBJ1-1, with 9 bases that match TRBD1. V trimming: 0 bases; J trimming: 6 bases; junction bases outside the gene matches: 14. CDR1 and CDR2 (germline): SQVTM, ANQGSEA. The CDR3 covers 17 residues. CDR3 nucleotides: TGCAGCGTTGAAGAGCGGGACAGGGTGATCATCGGCCCTGAAGCTTTCTTT. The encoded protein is CSVEERDRVIIGPEAFF.

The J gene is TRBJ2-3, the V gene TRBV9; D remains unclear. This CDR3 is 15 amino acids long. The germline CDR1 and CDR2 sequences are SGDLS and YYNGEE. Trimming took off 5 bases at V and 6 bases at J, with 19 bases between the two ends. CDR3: CASRSDLYTPDTQYF. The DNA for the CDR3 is TGTGCCAGCAGATCGGACCTATACACTCCCGATACGCAGTATTTT.

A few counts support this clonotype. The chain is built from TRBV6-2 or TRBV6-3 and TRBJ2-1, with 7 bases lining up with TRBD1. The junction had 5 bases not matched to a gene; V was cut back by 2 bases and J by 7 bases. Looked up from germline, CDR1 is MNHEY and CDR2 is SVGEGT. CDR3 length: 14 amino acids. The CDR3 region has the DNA TGTGCCAGCAGTTACCCCGACAGGGCGAATGAGCAGTTCTTC. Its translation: CASSYPDRANEQFF.

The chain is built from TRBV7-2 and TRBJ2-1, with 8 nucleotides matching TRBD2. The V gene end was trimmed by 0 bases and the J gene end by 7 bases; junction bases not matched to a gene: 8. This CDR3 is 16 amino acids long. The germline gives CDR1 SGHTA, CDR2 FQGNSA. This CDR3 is CASSLARTSYKNEQFF. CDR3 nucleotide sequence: TGTGCCAGCAGCTTAGCCAGGACTAGCTATAAGAATGAGCAGTTCTTC.

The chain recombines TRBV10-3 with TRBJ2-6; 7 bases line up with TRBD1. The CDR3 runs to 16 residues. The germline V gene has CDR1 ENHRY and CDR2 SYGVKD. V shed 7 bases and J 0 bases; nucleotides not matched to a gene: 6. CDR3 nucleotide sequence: TGTGCCATCACCGGGGACAGCGGCTCTGGGGCCAACGTCCTGACTTTC. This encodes CAITGDSGSGANVLTF.

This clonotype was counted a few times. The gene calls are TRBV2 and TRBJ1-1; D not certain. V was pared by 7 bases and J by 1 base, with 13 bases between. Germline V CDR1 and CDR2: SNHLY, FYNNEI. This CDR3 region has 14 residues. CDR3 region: CASTKGHTNTEAFF. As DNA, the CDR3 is TGTGCCAGCACCAAAGGGCACACGAACACTGAAGCTTTCTTT.

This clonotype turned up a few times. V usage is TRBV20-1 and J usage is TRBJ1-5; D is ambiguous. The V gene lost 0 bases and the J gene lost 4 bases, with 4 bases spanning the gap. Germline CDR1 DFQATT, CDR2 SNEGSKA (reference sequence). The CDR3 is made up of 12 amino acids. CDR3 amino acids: CSARDLNQPQHF. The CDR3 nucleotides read TGCAGTGCTAGAGATCTTAATCAGCCCCAGCATTTT.

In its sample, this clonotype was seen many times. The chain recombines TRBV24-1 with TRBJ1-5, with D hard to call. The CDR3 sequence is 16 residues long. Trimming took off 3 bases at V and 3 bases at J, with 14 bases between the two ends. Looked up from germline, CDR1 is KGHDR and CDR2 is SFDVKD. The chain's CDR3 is CATSDPPGVFNQPQHF. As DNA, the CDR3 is TGTGCCACCAGTGATCCCCCTGGGGTCTTCAATCAGCCCCAGCATTTT.

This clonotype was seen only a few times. DNA for the CDR3: TGTGCCAGCAGTACCCACAGGGGGCTCCCCCAGCCCCAGCATTTT. Translating gives CASSTHRGLPQPQHF. The chain has TRBV6-1 and TRBJ1-5; TRBD1 aligns across 9 bases. Germline V lookup: CDR1 MNHNS, CDR2 SASEGT. CDR3 length equals 15 residues. After removal of 5 bases from V and 7 bases from J, the junction contained 9 bases not matched to a gene.

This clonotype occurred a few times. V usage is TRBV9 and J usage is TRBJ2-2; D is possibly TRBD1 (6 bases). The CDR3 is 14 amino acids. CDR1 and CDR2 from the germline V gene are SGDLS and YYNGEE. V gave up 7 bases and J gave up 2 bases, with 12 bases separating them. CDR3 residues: CASQIGTNTGELFF. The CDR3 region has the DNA TGTGCCAGCCAGATAGGGACAAACACCGGGGAGCTGTTTTTT.

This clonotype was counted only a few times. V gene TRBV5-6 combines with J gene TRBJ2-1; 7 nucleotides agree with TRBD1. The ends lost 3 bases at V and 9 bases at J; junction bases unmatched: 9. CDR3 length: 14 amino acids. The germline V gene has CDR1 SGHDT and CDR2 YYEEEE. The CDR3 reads CASSWGTGVSEQFF. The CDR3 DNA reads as TGTGCCAGCAGCTGGGGCACAGGGGTTAGTGAGCAGTTCTTC.

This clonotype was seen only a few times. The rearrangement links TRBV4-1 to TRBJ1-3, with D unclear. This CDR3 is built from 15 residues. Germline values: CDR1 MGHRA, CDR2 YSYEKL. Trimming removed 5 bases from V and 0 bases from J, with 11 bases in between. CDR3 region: CASSVDQSSGNTIYF. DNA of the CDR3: TGCGCCAGCAGCGTGGACCAAAGCTCTGGAAACACCATATATTTT.

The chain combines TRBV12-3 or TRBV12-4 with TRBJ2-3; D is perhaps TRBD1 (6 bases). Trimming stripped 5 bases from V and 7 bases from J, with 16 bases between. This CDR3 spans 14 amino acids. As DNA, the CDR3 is TGTGCCAGCAGTACCTTTTTAGGGGGACATACGCAGTATTTT. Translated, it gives CASSTFLGGHTQYF.

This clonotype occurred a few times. The CDR3: CASSADSLTYEQYF. The DNA of the CDR3 is TGTGCCAGCAGTGCGGACAGTCTTACCTACGAGCAGTACTTC. The rearrangement uses TRBV2 and TRBJ2-7; possible D gene TRBD1, 6 bases. The CDR3 is 14 amino acids. V was shortened by 4 bases and J by 2 bases, with 12 bases between the two germline ends. From germline, CDR1 is SNHLY and CDR2 FYNNEI.

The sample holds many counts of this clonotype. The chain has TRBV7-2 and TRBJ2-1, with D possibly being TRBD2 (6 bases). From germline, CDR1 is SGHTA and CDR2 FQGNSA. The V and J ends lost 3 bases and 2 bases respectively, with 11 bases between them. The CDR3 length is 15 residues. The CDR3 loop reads CASSFGRLTYNEQFF. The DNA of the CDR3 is TGTGCCAGCAGCTTCGGGAGATTAACCTACAATGAGCAGTTCTTC.

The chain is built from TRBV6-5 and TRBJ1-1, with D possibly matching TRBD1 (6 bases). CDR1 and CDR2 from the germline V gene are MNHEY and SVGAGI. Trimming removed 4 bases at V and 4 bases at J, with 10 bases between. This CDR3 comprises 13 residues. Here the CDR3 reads CASSFTGRTEAFF. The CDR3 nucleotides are TGTGCCAGCAGTTTCACAGGGCGCACTGAAGCTTTCTTT.

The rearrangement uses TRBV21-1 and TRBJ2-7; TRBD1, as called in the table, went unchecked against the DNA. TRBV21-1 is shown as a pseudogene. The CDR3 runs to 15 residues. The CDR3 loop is CASSKGPGGSHEQYF. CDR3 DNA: TGTGCCAGCAGCAAAGGGCCAGGGGGGTCCCACGAGCAGTACTTC.